The present T cell receptor beta chain was sequenced within a study of human T cells and chemical hapten exposure. Indicated time point: patch test 3, about 24 weeks after DPC sensitization. Treatment: therapeutic diphenylcyclopropenone sensitization with weekly scalp DPC. Germline V gene sequence: CDR1 SGHDN, CDR2 FVKESK. The V gene lost 0 bases and the J gene lost 7 bases, with 11 bases spanning the gap. This CDR3 comprises 14 residues. General study results and limits: Significantly greater numbers of large CDR3 similarity clusters came from expanded TCRs than from controls. High-frequency TCRs, those above 1 in 1000, stayed the same after DPC sensitization.

The library attached unique molecular identifiers to individual cDNA molecules. TCRdb reprocessed the RACE reads via MiXCR and lists one record per CDR3 protein. Here the sample spans some 170,000 distinct CDR3 sequences, about 30% being singletons. This clonotype was observed a handful of times. The antigen is unknown. The source of this sequence is a woman in her late teens or twenties with alopecia areata. Some clones in this sample may be carry-over from other donors' samples. The V gene is TRBV14, the J gene TRBJ2-3; D remains unclear. The sequences come from whole blood, collected in connection with sensitization to the hapten diphenylcyclopropenone (DPC). The CDR3 is CASSQDLPNHTQYF. CDR3 in DNA: TGTGCCAGCAGCCAAGATCTTCCTAACCATACGCAGTATTTT. The full variable domain, completed using reference TRBV14 and TRBJ2-3, is EAGVTQFPSHSVIEKGQTVTLRCDPISGHDNLYWYRRVMGKEIKFLLHFVKESKQDESGMPNNRFLAERTGGTYSTLKVQPAELEDSGVYFCASSQDLPNHTQYFGPGTRLTVL.